These 28 T cell receptor beta chains came from one sample sequenced in a study of cytomegalovirus exposure and HLA in healthy donors. Primers included in the PCR were 60 Vbeta and 13 Jbeta primers. Profiled with immunoSEQ multiplex PCR; TCRdb holds only in-frame clones, not every one. The sample has under 140,000 clones, more than 65% seen once. The sample was PBMCs. The source of these receptors is a man younger than 40 in good health and CMV-seropositive.

The V gene is TRBV5-5, the J gene TRBJ2-7; tentatively, D is TRBD2 (5 bases). V was pared by 4 bases and J by 6 bases, with 20 bases between. This CDR3 is built from 15 residues. Germline V lookup: CDR1 SGHKS, CDR2 YYEKEE (reference sequence). The CDR3 coding sequence is TGTGCCAGCAGCCCGCGATGGGGTAGCGCCCCCGAGCAGTACTTC. Encoded protein: CASSPRWGSAPEQYF. Together with reference TRBV5-5 and TRBJ2-7, the CDR3 gives the full variable domain: DAGVTQSPTHLIKTRGQQVTLRCSPISGHKSVSWYQQVLGQGPQFIFQYYEKEERGRGNFPDRFSARQFPNYSSELNVNALLLGDSALYLCASSPRWGSAPEQYFGPGTRLTVT.

V and J are TRBV9 and TRBJ2-3, with D perhaps matching TRBD2 (5 bases). CDR3 length: 14 residues. The germline CDR1 and CDR2 sequences are SGDLS and YYNGEE. Trimming took off 0 bases at V and 2 bases at J, with 7 bases between the two ends. CDR3 region: CASSVVGVTDTQYF. CDR3 bases: TGTGCCAGCAGCGTAGTCGGGGTCACAGATACGCAGTATTTT.

The rearrangement joins TRBV19 to TRBJ2-3; the D gene is possibly TRBD2 (5 bases). From germline, CDR1 is LNHDA and CDR2 SQIVND (reference sequence). The CDR3 runs to 13 residues. V was clipped by 4 bases and J by 5 bases, with 10 bases between them. The CDR3, as DNA: TGTGCCAGTAGTACCTTTGCGGGAGATACGCAGTATTTT. This encodes CASSTFAGDTQYF.

J is TRBJ2-7 and V is TRBV9, with TRBD2 as a possible D gene (6 bases). V was shortened by 3 bases and J by 4 bases, with 14 bases between the two germline ends. The CDR3 is made up of 14 amino acids. The germline V gene encodes CDR1 SGDLS and CDR2 YYNGEE. CDR3 in amino acids: CASSERKLAYEQYF. In nucleotides, the CDR3 is TGTGCCAGCAGCGAGAGGAAACTAGCATACGAGCAGTACTTC.

The chain has TRBV9 and TRBJ1-2, with D possibly matching TRBD1 (6 bases). Trimming took off 2 bases at V and 9 bases at J, with 8 bases between the two ends. The germline V gene encodes CDR1 SGDLS and CDR2 YYNGEE. The CDR3 consists of 11 residues. CDR3 protein: CASSVGGRYTF. CDR3 coding DNA: TGTGCCAGCAGCGTCGGGGGGCGCTACACCTTC.

CDR3 nucleotide sequence: TGTGCCAGCAGCTTAGGCAGGGGTGAAAAACTGTTTTTT. It codes for CASSLGRGEKLFF. This chain connects TRBV13 to TRBJ1-4; D perhaps matches TRBD1 (6 bases). Germline CDR1 PRHDT, CDR2 FYEKMQ (reference sequence). The CDR3 contains 13 residues. Trimming removed 0 bases from V and 7 bases from J, with 6 bases in between.

This chain uses TRBV30 with TRBJ2-7; D is perhaps TRBD2 (5 bases). Germline V lookup: CDR1 GTSNPN, CDR2 SVGIG (reference sequence). This CDR3 has 12 residues. The CDR3 loop is CVINRGTYEQYF. In DNA, the CDR3 is TGTGTCATTAACCGGGGTACCTACGAGCAGTACTTC.

The V and J genes are TRBV25-1 and TRBJ2-1; 8 nucleotides match TRBD2. V gave up 8 bases and J gave up 0 bases; unmatched junction bases: 3. Germline V lookup: CDR1 MGHDK, CDR2 SYGVNS. The length of the CDR3 is 14 residues. CDR3 DNA: TGTGCCAGCGGCGGGGGGCACTCCTACAATGAGCAGTTCTTC. Its protein product is CASGGGHSYNEQFF.

Concerning this clone: In the same sample, other DNA sequences code for this CDR3. The chain employs TRBV10-1 and TRBJ2-3; 9 nucleotides match TRBD1. CDR1 and CDR2 (germline): WNHNN, SYGVQD (reference sequence). This CDR3 is built from 16 residues. Trimming at V came to 7 bases and at J to 3 bases, leaving 11 bases not matched to a gene. As DNA, the CDR3 is TGCGCCAGCACCCTTTTAACAGGGGGCCATACAGATACGCAGTATTTT. Protein product: CASTLLTGGHTDTQYF.

The chain recombines TRBV6-6 with TRBJ1-3; unclear D gene. This CDR3 has 12 amino acids. V was pared by 5 bases and J by 4 bases, with 6 bases between. Germline CDR1 MNHNY, CDR2 SVGAGI (reference sequence). The CDR3 loop reads CASSLRGNTIYF. The CDR3 DNA reads as TGTGCCAGCAGTCTTAGAGGAAACACCATATATTTT.

The chain joins TRBV5-1 to TRBJ2-6, with TRBD1 identical over 8 bases. V lost 3 bases to trimming and J lost 2 bases; unmatched junction nucleotides: 7. The CDR3 covers 17 residues. Looked up from germline, CDR1 is SGHRS and CDR2 is YFSETQ. DNA of the CDR3: TGCGCCAGCAGCTCCTTCCAGGACAGGGCTGGGGCCAACGTCCTGACTTTC. Amino acid sequence: CASSSFQDRAGANVLTF.

The genes are TRBV19 and TRBJ2-7; tentatively, D is TRBD1 (5 bases). The CDR3 is made up of 16 amino acids. Germline V CDR1 and CDR2: LNHDA, SQIVND (reference sequence). V lost 3 bases and J lost 0, with 15 bases in between. As DNA, the CDR3 is TGTGCCAGTAGTATGGTCGGAGACAGTTACTCCTACGAGCAGTACTTC. Translating gives CASSMVGDSYSYEQYF.

The chain carries TRBV2 and TRBJ1-2, with D perhaps matching TRBD1 (5 bases). V was pared by 6 bases and J by 8 bases, with 16 bases between. Germline assignment: CDR1 SNHLY and CDR2 FYNNEI. This CDR3 is 13 amino acids long. The CDR3 DNA sequence: TGTGCCAGCAGCGTTGACAGCTCCGGAGGCTACACCTTC. Translated, it gives CASSVDSSGGYTF.

The chain links TRBV27 to TRBJ2-1; TRBD2 aligns across 8 bases. Germline V gene sequence: CDR1 MNHEY, CDR2 SMNVEV (reference sequence). V shed 6 bases, J shed 6 bases, and the junction held 4 bases outside the gene matches. The CDR3 has 13 amino acids. The chain's CDR3 is CASRGLAFNEQFF. The CDR3 DNA reads TGTGCCAGCAGAGGACTAGCCTTCAATGAGCAGTTCTTC.

This chain links TRBV6-6 with TRBJ2-3; D ambiguous. The CDR3 is 12 residues long. V lost 6 bases, J lost 3 bases, and 7 bases lay in between. Germline CDR1 reads MNHNY; CDR2 reads SVGAGI (reference sequence). CDR3 nucleotide sequence: TGTGCCAGCAGCCAGGCAACAGATACGCAGTATTTT. This gives the protein CASSQATDTQYF.

This clone came up a few times. The chain is built from TRBV7-2 and TRBJ1-6, with D possibly TRBD1 on 5 matching bases. Per the germline V gene, CDR1 is SGHTA and CDR2 is FQGNSA. The V end lost 4 bases, the J end lost 10 bases, and 14 bases lay between the germline ends. CDR3 length: 14 residues. The CDR3 sequence: CASSSWTRASPLHF. Here the CDR3 DNA reads TGTGCCAGCAGCTCCTGGACAAGGGCCTCACCCCTCCACTTT.

The chain carries TRBV12-5 and TRBJ1-2, with D perhaps matching TRBD1 (6 bases). CDR3 length equals 15 residues. The germline V and J ends were trimmed by 7 bases and 1 base, with 16 bases remaining between them. Germline CDR1 and CDR2: LGHNT and FRNRAP. The CDR3 DNA reads TGTGCTAGTGCTTCTAACAGGGCGAGTAACTATGGCTACACCTTC. It specifies CASASNRASNYGYTF.

The chain combines TRBV12-5 with TRBJ2-3; 7 bases line up with TRBD1. Trimming cost V 0 bases and J 1 base; bases outside gene matches: 7. Germline V gene lookup returns CDR1 LGHNT and CDR2 FRNRAP. The CDR3 sequence is 17 residues long. CDR3 sequence (DNA): TGTGCTAGTGGTTTGGTTATCCGACAGGGAGGCACAGATACGCAGTATTTT. Its protein product is CASGLVIRQGGTDTQYF.

The rearrangement joins TRBV27 to TRBJ2-2, with D perhaps TRBD1 (6 bases). Trimming shortened V by 3 bases and J by 0 bases, and 11 bases separated the two germline ends. Germline CDR1 MNHEY, CDR2 SMNVEV (reference sequence). This CDR3 comprises 16 residues. The CDR3 sequence: CASSFYGQSNTGELFF. DNA for the CDR3: TGTGCCAGCAGTTTTTACGGACAGTCGAACACCGGGGAGCTGTTTTTT.

The chain is built from TRBV5-1 and TRBJ2-1; 8 bases agree with TRBD2. Germline V lookup: CDR1 SGHRS, CDR2 YFSETQ. With V trimmed by 4 bases and J by 3 bases, 9 bases remained unmatched. The CDR3 is 16 amino acids. CDR3 sequence: CASSEIPGLDYNEQFF. For the CDR3, the DNA is TGCGCCAGCAGCGAGATCCCGGGACTAGACTACAATGAGCAGTTCTTC.

V is TRBV5-1 and J is TRBJ2-1; TRBD2 aligns across 7 bases. Unmatched junction bases numbered 14, after V lost 6 bases and J lost 8 bases. CDR1 and CDR2 (germline): SGHRS, YFSETQ. This CDR3 has 15 amino acids. The CDR3 DNA is TGCGCCAGCAACGACGAAAGACTAGCTAGCGATGAGCAGTTCTTC. This sequence encodes CASNDERLASDEQFF.

The CDR3 DNA follows: TGTGCCAGTAGTATAGGACTAGCGGGGAGATCCTACAATGAGCAGTTCTTC. As protein: CASSIGLAGRSYNEQFF. This sequence joins TRBV19 and TRBJ2-1, with TRBD2 matching over 11 bases. The germline CDR1 and CDR2 sequences are LNHDA and SQIVND (reference sequence). The CDR3 runs 17 residues. Unmatched junction bases numbered 3, after V lost 1 base and J lost 1 base.

This sequence joins TRBV4-2 and TRBJ1-4; 7 bases agree with TRBD1. V shed 4 bases, J shed 5 bases, and the junction held 7 bases outside the gene matches. The CDR3 extends over 15 amino acids. The germline gives CDR1 LGHNA, CDR2 YNFKEQ. The CDR3 DNA follows: TGTGCCAGCAGCCCCAGGGACAGACCAAATGAAAAACTGTTTTTT. It encodes CASSPRDRPNEKLFF.

This clone showed up just a few times. The chain uses TRBV2 and TRBJ2-5; TRBD2 matches 8 bases. Germline lookup yields CDR1 SNHLY and CDR2 FYNNEI. Trimming cost V 8 bases and J 5 bases; bases outside gene matches: 13. The CDR3 length is 15 residues. Here the CDR3 reads CASSASGHSKETQYF. The CDR3 DNA sequence: TGTGCCAGCTCGGCTAGCGGGCACAGTAAGGAGACCCAGTACTTC.

The J gene is TRBJ2-5, the V gene TRBV5-4; 7 nucleotides align to TRBD1. The CDR3 extends over 13 amino acids. In germline, CDR1 is SGHNT, CDR2 YYREEE (reference sequence). V was pared by 5 bases and J by 5 bases, with 6 bases of the junction left unmatched. The CDR3 coding sequence is TGTGCCAGCAGTTCCGACAGGGATGAGACCCAGTACTTC. Residues: CASSSDRDETQYF.

V and J are TRBV27 and TRBJ2-1; 10 bases match TRBD1. Germline V gene sequence: CDR1 MNHEY, CDR2 SMNVEV (reference sequence). V gave up 3 bases and J gave up 3 bases; unmatched junction bases: 2. The CDR3 is 15 residues long. The DNA for the CDR3 is TGTGCCAGCAGTTTGGGACAGGGGCACTACAATGAGCAGTTCTTC. Translation: CASSLGQGHYNEQFF.

The chain links TRBV9 to TRBJ2-3; D might be TRBD2 (7 bases). Germline V gene lookup returns CDR1 SGDLS and CDR2 YYNGEE. Trimming pared 4 bases from V and 2 bases from J, leaving 14 bases between. This CDR3 is built from 15 residues. CDR3 in amino acids: CASSPWGGLTDTQYF. The CDR3 DNA reads TGTGCCAGCAGCCCCTGGGGGGGGCTCACAGATACGCAGTATTTT.

This rearrangement joins TRBV2 to TRBJ1-1, with D possibly being TRBD1 (6 bases). The CDR3 runs to 16 residues. Germline V gene data show CDR1 as SNHLY and CDR2 as FYNNEI. V was trimmed by 0 bases and J by 0 bases, leaving 11 bases between them. The chain's CDR3 is CASSEALQGMNTEAFF. The DNA for the CDR3 is TGTGCCAGCAGTGAAGCGCTTCAGGGGATGAACACTGAAGCTTTCTTT.